This T cell receptor beta chain was observed in a study of shared clonotypes between healthy human individuals. Study outcomes and limitations: A handful of donors showed sharing of 4.5% to 5% of naive CD4 clonotypes. Richness estimates generally favored naive over memory subsets.

Donors, healthy HIV-negative adults, lacked recent acute infections or vaccinations. This CDR3 has 13 amino acids. Between the trimmed V and J ends, which lost 3 bases and 7 bases, there was a span of 10 bases. Germline V gene data show CDR1 as SEHNR and CDR2 as FQNEAQ (reference sequence). Comments on this clone: Its antigen is currently unknown.

At a deep level, the assay was run. Sequencing was performed with immunoSEQ multiplex PCR; in TCRdb, only in-frame clones are kept and a portion is missing. The sample holds roughly 2 million clones, 90% to 95% seen once. The sequencing sample was made of naive CD4+ T cells sorted from blood. Subset noted: CD45RA+ positively selected. The chain has TRBV7-9 and TRBJ2-1; possible D gene TRBD1, 6 bases. The receptor was derived from a man aged 18 to 35 in good health. The CDR3 DNA reads as TGTGCCAGCAGCTTGCAGGGGAGAAATGAGCAGTTCTTC. Its protein product is CASSLQGRNEQFF.